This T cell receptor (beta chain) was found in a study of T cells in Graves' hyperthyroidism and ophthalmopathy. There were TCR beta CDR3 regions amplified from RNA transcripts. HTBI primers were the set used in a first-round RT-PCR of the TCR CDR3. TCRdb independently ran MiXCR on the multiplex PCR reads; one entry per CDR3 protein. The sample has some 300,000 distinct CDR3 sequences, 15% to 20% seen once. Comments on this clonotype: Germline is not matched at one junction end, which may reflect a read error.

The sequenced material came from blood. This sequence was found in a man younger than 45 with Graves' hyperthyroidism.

DNA for the CDR3: TGTGCCAGCAGCCCCAGGGGGCAGAACTCTGAAGCTTTCTTT. It encodes CASSPRGQNSEAFF. This chain links TRBV3-1 with TRBJ1-1; 8 bases are shared with TRBD1. The CDR3 runs to 14 residues. Germline CDR1 is LGHDT and CDR2 is YNNKEL (reference sequence).